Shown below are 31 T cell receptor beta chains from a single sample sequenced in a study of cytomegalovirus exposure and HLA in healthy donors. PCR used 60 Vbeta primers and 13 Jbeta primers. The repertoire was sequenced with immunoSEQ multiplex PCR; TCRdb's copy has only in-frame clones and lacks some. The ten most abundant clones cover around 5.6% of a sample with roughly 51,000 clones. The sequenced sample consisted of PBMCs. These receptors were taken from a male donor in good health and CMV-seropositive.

CDR3: CASSGPPGGGYTF. The CDR3 DNA is TGTGCCAGCTCAGGCCCGCCGGGAGGTGGCTACACCTTC. The chain has TRBV27 and TRBJ1-2; no definite D call. Trimming pared 8 bases from V and 7 bases from J, leaving 17 bases between. This CDR3 is built from 13 residues. Germline values: CDR1 MNHEY, CDR2 SMNVEV (reference sequence).

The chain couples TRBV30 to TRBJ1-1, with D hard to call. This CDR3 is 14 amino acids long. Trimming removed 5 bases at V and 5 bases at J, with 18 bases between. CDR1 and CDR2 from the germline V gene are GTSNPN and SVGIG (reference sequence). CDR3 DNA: TGTGCCTGGGCCTCCTGGAGGGCTAGGACTGAAGCTTTCTTT. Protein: CAWASWRARTEAFF.

As DNA, the CDR3 is TGCGCCAGCAGCCAAGAGGCAGCCTATAATTCACCCCTCCACTTT. This sequence encodes CASSQEAAYNSPLHF. The chain is built from TRBV4-3 and TRBJ1-6; D is ambiguous. This CDR3 is 15 amino acids long. With 0 bases removed from V and 2 bases from J, the gap between germline ends came to 5 bases. The germline V gene encodes CDR1 LGHNA and CDR2 YSLEER.

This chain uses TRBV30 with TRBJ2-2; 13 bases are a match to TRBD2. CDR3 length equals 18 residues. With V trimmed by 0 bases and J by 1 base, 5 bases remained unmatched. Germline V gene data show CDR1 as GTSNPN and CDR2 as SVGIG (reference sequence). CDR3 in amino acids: CAWSVFRTSGGNTGELFF. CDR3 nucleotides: TGTGCCTGGAGTGTTTTTAGGACTAGCGGGGGGAACACCGGGGAGCTGTTTTTT.

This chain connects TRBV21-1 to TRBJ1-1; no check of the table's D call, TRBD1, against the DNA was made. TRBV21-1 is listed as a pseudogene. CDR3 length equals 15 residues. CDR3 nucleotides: TGTGCCAGCAGCTCAAGCCCAGGGATGAACACTGAAGCTTTCTTT. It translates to CASSSSPGMNTEAFF.

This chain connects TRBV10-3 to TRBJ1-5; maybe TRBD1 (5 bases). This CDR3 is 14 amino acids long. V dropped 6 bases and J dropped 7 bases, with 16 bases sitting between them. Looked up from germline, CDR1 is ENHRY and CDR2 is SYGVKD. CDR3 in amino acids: CAISPRQGRQPQHF. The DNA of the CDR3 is TGTGCCATCAGCCCCCGGCAGGGTAGGCAGCCCCAGCATTTT.

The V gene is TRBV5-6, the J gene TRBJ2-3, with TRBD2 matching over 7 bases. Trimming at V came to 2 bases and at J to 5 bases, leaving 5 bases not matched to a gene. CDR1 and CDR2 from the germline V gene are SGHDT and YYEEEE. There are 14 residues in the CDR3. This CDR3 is CASSFGGSGDTQYF. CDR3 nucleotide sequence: TGTGCCAGCAGCTTTGGCGGGAGCGGAGATACGCAGTATTTT. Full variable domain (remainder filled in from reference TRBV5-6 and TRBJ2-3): DAGVTQSPTHLIKTRGQQVTLRCSPKSGHDTVSWYQQALGQGPQFIFQYYEEEERQRGNFPDRFSGHQFPNYSSELNVNALLLGDSALYLCASSFGGSGDTQYFGPGTRLTVL.

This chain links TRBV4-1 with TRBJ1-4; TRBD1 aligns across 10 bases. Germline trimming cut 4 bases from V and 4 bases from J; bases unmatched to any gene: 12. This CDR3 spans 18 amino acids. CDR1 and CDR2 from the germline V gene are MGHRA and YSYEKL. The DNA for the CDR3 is TGCGCCAGCAGCCCCAGACAGGGGGCGGTTGAGGATAATGAAAAACTGTTTTTT. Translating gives CASSPRQGAVEDNEKLFF.

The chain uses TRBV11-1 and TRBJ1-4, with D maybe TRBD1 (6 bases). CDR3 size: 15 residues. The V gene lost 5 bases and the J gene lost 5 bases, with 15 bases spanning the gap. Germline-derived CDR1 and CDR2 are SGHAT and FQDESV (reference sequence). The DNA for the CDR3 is TGTGCCAGCAGCCCAAATCTCGGACAGAATGAAAAACTGTTTTTT. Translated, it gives CASSPNLGQNEKLFF.

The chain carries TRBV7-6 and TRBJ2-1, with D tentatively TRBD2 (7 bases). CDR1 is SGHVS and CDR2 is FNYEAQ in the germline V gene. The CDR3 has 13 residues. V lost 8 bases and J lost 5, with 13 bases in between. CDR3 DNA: TGTGCCAGCCGGGCGGGGGCCAACAATGAGCAGTTCTTC. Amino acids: CASRAGANNEQFF.

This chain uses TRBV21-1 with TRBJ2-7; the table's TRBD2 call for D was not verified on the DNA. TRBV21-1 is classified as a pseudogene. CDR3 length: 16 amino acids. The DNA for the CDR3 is TGTGCCAGCAGCAAAGGCCTCGCCTCCCGAGAGCACGAGCAGTACTTC. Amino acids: CASSKGLASREHEQYF.

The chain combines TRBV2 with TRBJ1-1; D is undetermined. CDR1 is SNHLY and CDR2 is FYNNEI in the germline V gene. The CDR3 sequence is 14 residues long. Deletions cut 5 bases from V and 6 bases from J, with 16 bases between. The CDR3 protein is CASSPIGEVPEAFF. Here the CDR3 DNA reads TGTGCCAGCAGTCCGATCGGGGAAGTGCCTGAAGCTTTCTTT.

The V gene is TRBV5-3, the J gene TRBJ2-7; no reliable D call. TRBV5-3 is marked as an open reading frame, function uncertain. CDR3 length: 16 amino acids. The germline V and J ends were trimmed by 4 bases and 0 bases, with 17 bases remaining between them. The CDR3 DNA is TGTGCCAGAAGCCTCCGTGAAAGAGTGAACTCCTACGAGCAGTACTTC. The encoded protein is CARSLRERVNSYEQYF.

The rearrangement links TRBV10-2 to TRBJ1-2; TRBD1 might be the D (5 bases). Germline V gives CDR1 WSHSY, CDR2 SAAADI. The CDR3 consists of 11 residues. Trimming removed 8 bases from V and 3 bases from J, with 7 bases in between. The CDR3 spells CASGGDYGYTF. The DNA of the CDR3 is TGCGCCAGCGGGGGGGACTATGGCTACACCTTC.

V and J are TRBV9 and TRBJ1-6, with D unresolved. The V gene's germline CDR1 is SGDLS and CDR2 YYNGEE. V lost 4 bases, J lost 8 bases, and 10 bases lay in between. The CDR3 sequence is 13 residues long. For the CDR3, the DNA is TGTGCCAGCAGCTCCACCTCGGATTCACCCCTCCACTTT. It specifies CASSSTSDSPLHF.

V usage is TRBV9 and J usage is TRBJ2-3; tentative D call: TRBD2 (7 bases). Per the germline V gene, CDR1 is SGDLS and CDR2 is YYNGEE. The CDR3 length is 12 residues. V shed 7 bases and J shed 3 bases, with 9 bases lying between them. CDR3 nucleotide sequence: TGTGCCAGCGGGGGGGCGACAGATACGCAGTATTTT. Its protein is CASGGATDTQYF. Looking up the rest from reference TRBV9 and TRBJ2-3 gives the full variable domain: DSGVTQTPKHLITATGQRVTLRCSPRSGDLSVYWYQQSLDQGLQFLIQYYNGEERAKGNILERFSAQQFPDLHSELNLSSLELGDSALYFCASGGATDTQYFGPGTRLTVL.

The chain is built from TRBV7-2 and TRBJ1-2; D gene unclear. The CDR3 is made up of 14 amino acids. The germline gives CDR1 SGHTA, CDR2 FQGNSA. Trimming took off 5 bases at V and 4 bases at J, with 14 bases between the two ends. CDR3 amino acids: CASSPVSVIYGYTF. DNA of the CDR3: TGTGCCAGCAGCCCGGTCTCGGTCATCTATGGCTACACCTTC.

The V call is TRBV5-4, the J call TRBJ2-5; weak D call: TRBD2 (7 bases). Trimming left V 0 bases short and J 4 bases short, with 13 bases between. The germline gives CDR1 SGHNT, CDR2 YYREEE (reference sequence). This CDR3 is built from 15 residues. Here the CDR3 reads CASSLEGGRVETQYF. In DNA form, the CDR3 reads TGTGCCAGCAGCTTGGAGGGGGGGCGGGTAGAGACCCAGTACTTC.

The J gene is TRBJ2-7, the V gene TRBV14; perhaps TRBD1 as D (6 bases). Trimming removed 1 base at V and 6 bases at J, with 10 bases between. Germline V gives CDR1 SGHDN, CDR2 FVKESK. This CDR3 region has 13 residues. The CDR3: CASSQVVGGEQYF. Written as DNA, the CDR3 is TGTGCCAGCAGCCAAGTTGTAGGGGGCGAGCAGTACTTC.

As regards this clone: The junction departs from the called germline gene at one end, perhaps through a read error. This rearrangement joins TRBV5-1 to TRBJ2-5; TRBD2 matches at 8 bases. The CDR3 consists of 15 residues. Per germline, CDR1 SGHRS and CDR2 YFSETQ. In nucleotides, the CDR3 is TGCGCCAGCAGCGTAGCCGGGGGGGGGCAAGGGACCCAGTACTTC. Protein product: CASSVAGGGQGTQYF.

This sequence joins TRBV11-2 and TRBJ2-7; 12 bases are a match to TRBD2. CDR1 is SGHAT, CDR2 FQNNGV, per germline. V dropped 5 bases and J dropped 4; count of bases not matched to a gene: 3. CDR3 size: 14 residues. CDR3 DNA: TGTGCCAGCAGCGCCGGACTAGCGGGATACGAGCAGTACTTC. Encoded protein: CASSAGLAGYEQYF.

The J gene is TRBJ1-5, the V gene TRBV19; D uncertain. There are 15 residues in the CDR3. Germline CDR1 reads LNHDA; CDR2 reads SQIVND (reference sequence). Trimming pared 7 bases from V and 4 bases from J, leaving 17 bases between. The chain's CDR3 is CASNDPPGMNQPQHF. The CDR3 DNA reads TGTGCCAGTAATGACCCCCCGGGGATGAATCAGCCCCAGCATTTT.

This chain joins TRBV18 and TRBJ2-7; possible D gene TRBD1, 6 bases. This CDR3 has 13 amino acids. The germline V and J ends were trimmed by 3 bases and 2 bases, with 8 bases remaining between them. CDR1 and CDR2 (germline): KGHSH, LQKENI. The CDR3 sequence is CASSPGTPYEQYF. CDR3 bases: TGTGCCAGCTCACCCGGGACACCCTACGAGCAGTACTTC. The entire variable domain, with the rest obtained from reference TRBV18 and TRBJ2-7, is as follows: NAGVMQNPRHLVRRRGQEARLRCSPMKGHSHVYWYRQLPEEGLKFMVYLQKENIIDESGMPKERFSAEFPKEGPSILRIQQVVRGDSAAYFCASSPGTPYEQYFGPGTRLTVT.

The CDR3 DNA sequence: TGTGCCAGCAGTTACCCCCTGTGGAGCGGCGAAAGCACAGATACGCAGTATTTT. Translated, it gives CASSYPLWSGESTDTQYF. The J gene is TRBJ2-3, the V gene TRBV6-7, with D possibly TRBD2 on 5 matching bases. TRBV6-7 carries the ORF label, with uncertain function. Trimming pared 2 bases from V and 0 bases from J, leaving 18 bases between. The CDR3 loop spans 18 amino acids.

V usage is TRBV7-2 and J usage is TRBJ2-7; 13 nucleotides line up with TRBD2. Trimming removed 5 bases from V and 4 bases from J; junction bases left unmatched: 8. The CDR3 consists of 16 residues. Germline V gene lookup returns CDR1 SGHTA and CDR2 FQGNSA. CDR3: CASSPGGLAGMYEQYF. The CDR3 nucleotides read TGTGCCAGCAGCCCCGGGGGACTAGCGGGGATGTACGAGCAGTACTTC.

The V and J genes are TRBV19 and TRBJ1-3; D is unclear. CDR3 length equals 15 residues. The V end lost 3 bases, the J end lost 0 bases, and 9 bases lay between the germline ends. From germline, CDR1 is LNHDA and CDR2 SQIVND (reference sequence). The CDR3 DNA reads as TGTGCCAGTAGTATTCCGGGGAACTCTGGAAACACCATATATTTT. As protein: CASSIPGNSGNTIYF.

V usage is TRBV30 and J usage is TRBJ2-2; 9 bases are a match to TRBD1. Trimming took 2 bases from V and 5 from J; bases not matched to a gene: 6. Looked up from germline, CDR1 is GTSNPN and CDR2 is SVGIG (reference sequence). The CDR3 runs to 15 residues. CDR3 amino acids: CAWSRGQGRTGELFF. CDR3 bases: TGTGCCTGGAGTCGGGGACAGGGCAGGACCGGGGAGCTGTTTTTT.

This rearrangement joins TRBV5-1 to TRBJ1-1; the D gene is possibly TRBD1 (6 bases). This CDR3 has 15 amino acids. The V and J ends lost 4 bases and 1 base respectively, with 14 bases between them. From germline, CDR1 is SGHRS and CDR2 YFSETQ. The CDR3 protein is CASSTGQQKNTEAFF. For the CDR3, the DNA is TGCGCCAGCAGCACCGGACAGCAAAAGAACACTGAAGCTTTCTTT.

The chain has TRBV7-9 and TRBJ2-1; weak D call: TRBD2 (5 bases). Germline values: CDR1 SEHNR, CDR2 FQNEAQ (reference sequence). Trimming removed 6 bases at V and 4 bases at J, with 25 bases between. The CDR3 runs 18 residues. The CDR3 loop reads CASRHMVREPNGYNEQFF. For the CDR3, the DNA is TGTGCCAGCAGACATATGGTGAGGGAGCCCAATGGGTACAATGAGCAGTTCTTC.

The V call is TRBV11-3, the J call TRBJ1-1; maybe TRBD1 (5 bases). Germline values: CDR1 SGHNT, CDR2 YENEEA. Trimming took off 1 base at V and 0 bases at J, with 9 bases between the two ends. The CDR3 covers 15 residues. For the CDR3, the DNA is TGTGCCAGCAGCTTAGGGTCAGGGATGAACACTGAAGCTTTCTTT. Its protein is CASSLGSGMNTEAFF.

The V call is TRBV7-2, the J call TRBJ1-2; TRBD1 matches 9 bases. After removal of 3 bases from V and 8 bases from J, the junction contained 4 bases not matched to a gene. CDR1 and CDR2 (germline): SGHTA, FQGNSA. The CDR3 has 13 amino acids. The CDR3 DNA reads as TGTGCCAGCAGCTTTACAGGGGGCAGGGGCTACACCTTC. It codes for CASSFTGGRGYTF.